This T cell receptor beta chain comes out of a study of regulatory T cells in long-lasting Graves disease. A remark on this clonotype: Its antigen is still unknown.

Whole-study findings and limits: New patients shared fewer public clonotypes (around 970) than persistent patients did (over 2,500).

Sample time point: newly diagnosed GD, antithyroid drugs for less than 3 months. The TCR library was made from RNA that had been extracted from PBMCs in TRIzol. From an endocrinology department in Xi'an, China, came the patients. Per germline, CDR1 LNHDA and CDR2 SQIVND (reference sequence). The CDR3 totals 18 residues. V shed 4 bases, J shed 0 bases, and the junction held 9 bases outside the gene matches. Through Arm-PCR of CDR3 regions and iRepertoire HTBI primers, TCR beta libraries were built. Via MiXCR, TCRdb re-called the multiplex PCR reads, giving one row per CDR3 protein. The sample comprises about 520,000 distinct CDR3 sequences, approximately 12% of which are singletons, and 8.9% rests with the top ten. This sample was shared with a second study, whose subject was T cells in Graves' hyperthyroidism and ophthalmopathy. From that second work: Together with thyroid ultrasound, orbital computed tomography, serum thyroxine and TRAb, clinical symptoms were used for diagnoses.

The specimen comprised peripheral blood mononuclear cells (PBMCs), sampled at new diagnosis, from a patient treated with antithyroid drugs. The receptor's source is a woman aged 25 to 45 with Graves disease. The chain employs TRBV19 and TRBJ2-2, with 9 nucleotides matching TRBD1. The CDR3: CASSSGTGSVSNTGELFF. The CDR3, as DNA: TGTGCCAGTAGTAGTGGGACAGGGAGCGTCTCGAACACCGGGGAGCTGTTTTTT.